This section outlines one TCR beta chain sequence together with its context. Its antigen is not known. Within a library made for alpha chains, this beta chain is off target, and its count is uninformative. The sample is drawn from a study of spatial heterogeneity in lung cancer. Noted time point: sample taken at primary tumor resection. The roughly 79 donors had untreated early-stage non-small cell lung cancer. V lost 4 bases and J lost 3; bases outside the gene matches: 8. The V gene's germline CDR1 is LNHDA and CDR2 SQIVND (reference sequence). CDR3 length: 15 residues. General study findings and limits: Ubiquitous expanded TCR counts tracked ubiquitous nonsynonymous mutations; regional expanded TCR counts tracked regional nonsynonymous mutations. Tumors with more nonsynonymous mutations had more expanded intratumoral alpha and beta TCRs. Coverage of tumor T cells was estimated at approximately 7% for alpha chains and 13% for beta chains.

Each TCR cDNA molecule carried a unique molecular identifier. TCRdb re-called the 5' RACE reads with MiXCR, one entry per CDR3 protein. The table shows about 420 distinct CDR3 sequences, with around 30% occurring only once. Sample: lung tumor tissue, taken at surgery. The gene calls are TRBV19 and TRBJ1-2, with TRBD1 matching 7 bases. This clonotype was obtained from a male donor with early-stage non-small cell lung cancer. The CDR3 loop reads CASSTDRDRDYGYTF. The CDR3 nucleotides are TGTGCCAGTAGTACCGATCGGGACAGAGACTATGGCTACACCTTC.